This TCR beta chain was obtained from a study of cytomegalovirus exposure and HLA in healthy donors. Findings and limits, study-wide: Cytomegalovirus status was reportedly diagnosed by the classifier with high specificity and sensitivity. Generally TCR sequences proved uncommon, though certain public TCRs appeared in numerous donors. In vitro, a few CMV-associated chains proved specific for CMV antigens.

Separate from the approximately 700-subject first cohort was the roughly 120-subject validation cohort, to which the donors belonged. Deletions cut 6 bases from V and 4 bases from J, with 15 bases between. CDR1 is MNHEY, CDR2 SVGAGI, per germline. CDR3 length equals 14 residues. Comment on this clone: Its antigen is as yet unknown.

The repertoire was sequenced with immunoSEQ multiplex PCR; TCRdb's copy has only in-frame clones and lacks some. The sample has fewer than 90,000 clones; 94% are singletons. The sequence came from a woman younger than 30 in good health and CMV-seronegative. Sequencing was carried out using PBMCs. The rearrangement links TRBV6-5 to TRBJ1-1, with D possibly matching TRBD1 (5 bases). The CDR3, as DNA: TGTGCCAGCAGGCCCGGGGGAGGGGTCACTGAAGCTTTCTTT. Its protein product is CASRPGGGVTEAFF.